Below are 9 T cell receptor beta chains sequenced from a single sample in a study of control samples from healthy donors and cancer patients. Sequencing was performed with immunoSEQ multiplex PCR; in TCRdb, only in-frame clones are kept and a portion is missing. The sample shows almost 95,000 clones, 90% of them seen only once. Sequenced input: blood. These receptors originate from a woman in her late teens or twenties in good health.

The chain couples TRBV2 to TRBJ1-1; D gene unclear. CDR1 and CDR2 from the germline V gene are SNHLY and FYNNEI. The ends were cut back, 4 bases at V and 8 bases at J, with 5 bases in the middle. CDR3 size: 10 residues. Written as DNA, the CDR3 is TGTGCCAGCAGTGTGGGCGAAGCTTTCTTT. Protein product: CASSVGEAFF. Full variable domain (outside the CDR3, taken from reference TRBV2 and TRBJ1-1): EPEVTQTPSHQVTQMGQEVILRCVPISNHLYFYWYRQILGQKVEFLVSFYNNEISEKSEIFDDQFSVERPDGSNFTLKIRSTKLEDSAMYFCASSVGEAFFGQGTRLTVV.

The chain combines TRBV27 with TRBJ1-4, with D possibly TRBD1 on 5 matching bases. This CDR3 is built from 13 residues. Germline CDR1 MNHEY, CDR2 SMNVEV (reference sequence). With 9 bases removed from V and 8 bases from J, the gap between germline ends came to 16 bases. The CDR3 protein is CASQGGNREKLFF. In DNA, the CDR3 is TGTGCCAGTCAGGGTGGGAATCGGGAAAAACTGTTTTTT.

The gene calls are TRBV7-9 and TRBJ2-7, with D perhaps given as TRBD1 or TRBD2 (5 bases each). V was pared by 5 bases and J by 2 bases, with 16 bases between. CDR1 SEHNR and CDR2 FQNEAQ come from the germline V gene (reference sequence). This CDR3 has 15 amino acids. The CDR3 protein is CASSRDGTNPYEQYF. The CDR3 bases are TGTGCCAGCAGCAGAGACGGGACCAACCCCTACGAGCAGTACTTC.

This chain's CDR3 is CASSGGRVDGYTF. The DNA for the CDR3 is TGTGCCAGCAGTGGGGGCAGGGTAGATGGCTACACCTTC. The chain is built from TRBV2 and TRBJ1-2; D is perhaps TRBD1 (5 bases). Germline V gives CDR1 SNHLY, CDR2 FYNNEI. This CDR3 contains 13 residues. The V gene lost 4 bases and the J gene lost 6 bases, with 12 bases spanning the gap.

The rearrangement joins TRBV27 to TRBJ1-1; D remains unclear. The CDR3 loop spans 13 amino acids. The V gene's germline CDR1 is MNHEY and CDR2 SMNVEV (reference sequence). V was shortened by 4 bases and J by 4 bases, with 10 bases between the two germline ends. CDR3 DNA: TGTGCCAGCAGTTCCCCCCTAGGCACTGAAGCTTTCTTT. It yields the protein CASSSPLGTEAFF.

This clone was counted a single time. The rearrangement links TRBV27 to TRBJ2-7; 10 nucleotides line up with TRBD1. CDR3 length: 12 residues. Germline CDR1 is MNHEY and CDR2 is SMNVEV (reference sequence). The CDR3 nucleotides are TGTGCAACCGGGACAGGGGCCGGGGAGCAGTACTTC. Protein: CATGTGAGEQYF.

The chain carries TRBV4-1 and TRBJ1-2; the D is unclear. The germline gives CDR1 MGHRA, CDR2 YSYEKL. CDR3 length: 14 residues. V lost 3 bases and J 1 base, leaving 9 bases between the germline ends. CDR3 in DNA: TGCGCCAGCAGCCACCAAATCCTTAACTATGGCTACACCTTC. Protein: CASSHQILNYGYTF.

J is TRBJ1-1 and V is TRBV25-1; 8 bases agree with TRBD1. The germline V gene encodes CDR1 MGHDK and CDR2 SYGVNS. V shed 1 base and J 6 bases; nucleotides not matched to a gene: 10. This CDR3 region has 16 residues. The CDR3 sequence is CASSESGRGRMAEAFF. The CDR3 DNA follows: TGTGCCAGCAGTGAATCGGGCAGGGGGCGCATGGCTGAAGCTTTCTTT.

This clone was picked up many times. The chain couples TRBV5-6 to TRBJ2-5; D not certain. V lost 0 bases and J lost 2, with 14 bases in between. CDR3 length equals 16 residues. The V gene's germline CDR1 is SGHDT and CDR2 YYEEEE. CDR3 amino acids: CASSLDLGRSQETQYF. CDR3 nucleotide sequence: TGTGCCAGCAGCTTGGATCTCGGCAGGTCACAAGAGACCCAGTACTTC.